The table lists the clone carrying this TCR beta chain with many counts. Antigen specificity is unknown. This CDR3 is built from 13 residues. V lost 4 bases to trimming and J lost 4 bases, with 11 bases between them. The germline V gene has CDR1 ENHRY and CDR2 SYGVKD. TCR beta CDR3 sequences were amplified from RNA transcripts. TCR CDR3 underwent first-round RT-PCR with the HTBI primer set. Via MiXCR, TCRdb re-called the multiplex PCR reads, giving one row per CDR3 protein. The table has approximately 600,000 distinct CDR3 sequences, 13% to 15% seen once. The data belong to a study of T cells in Graves' hyperthyroidism and ophthalmopathy. The study, taken as a whole, reports: In validation, the model predicted ophthalmopathy. These predictions came a median approximately 6.5 months before onset.

Sequenced: blood. This receptor was identified in a woman between 18 and 30 years old with Graves' ophthalmopathy. The chain combines TRBV10-3 with TRBJ2-7; D is possibly TRBD2 (5 bases). In nucleotides, the CDR3 is TGTGCCATCAGTGCTCTAGCATCGTACGAGCAGTACTTC. Translating it yields CAISALASYEQYF.